The sample holds a few counts of the clone carrying this TCR beta chain. Source study methods: Estimation of nucleated cell counts relied on the amplification of reference gene primers. The protocol was immunoSEQ multiplex PCR, while the TCRdb copy is restricted to in-frame clones and leaves out a portion. V, J and clone size derive from that table, while D and trimming were established from the DNA sequence. Here the sample spans fewer than 250,000 clones, more than 80% being singletons. The data belong to a study of blood T cell repertoires in COVID-19. On the study more broadly: Acute-phase and convalescent COVID-19 samples originated in the United States, Italy and Spain. PBMCs, B-cell-depleted T cells, or T cells were the source of the cDNA or gDNA that made up the material.

Germline CDR1 and CDR2: SGHRS and YFSETQ. This CDR3 has 15 residues. V lost 0 bases and J lost 2, with 12 bases in between. Material for sequencing was peripheral blood. This sequence joins TRBV5-1 and TRBJ2-7; D might be TRBD1 (6 bases). This TCR derives from a human donor in a cohort sampled during active COVID-19. The CDR3 region is CASSLEGRGTYEQYF. CDR3 nucleotide sequence: TGCGCCAGCAGCTTGGAGGGCAGGGGTACCTACGAGCAGTACTTC.